The rows below give T cell receptor beta chains drawn from one sample of a study of T cell changes during pregnancy in multiple sclerosis. The data were produced by immunoSEQ multiplex PCR, yet TCRdb's version contains in-frame clones alone and is incomplete. The sample consists of 50,000 to 80,000 clones, roughly 92% of them appearing once. The sample in question was peripheral blood, obtained in the second trimester of pregnancy. These receptor sequences come from a female donor with multiple sclerosis, enrolled in a pregnancy study. Both conserved end residues are part of each CDR3. A D gene is named only where the DNA matches it firmly. Clone size appears in some rows only: once, few, many, or a class for an expanded clone.

>TRBV6-1|15|TRBJ1-5|TRBD1|.
TGTGCCAGCAGTCCCCGGGACAGGGAGAATCAGCCCCAGCATTTT
CASSPRDRENQPQHF
>TRBV5-1|13|TRBJ2-2|TRBD1|.
TGCGCCAGCCAACAGGGGACACCGGGGGAGCTGTTTTTT
CASQQGTPGELFF
>TRBV9|12|TRBJ2-3|.|.
TGTGCCAGCAGCCCCCTCAGAGAGGGGCAGTATTTT
CASSPLREGQYF
>TRBV7-2|13|TRBJ1-3|TRBD1|.
TGTGCCAGCGCCGGGGACAGGGGAAACACCATATATTTT
CASAGDRGNTIYF
>TRBV9|13|TRBJ1-4|.|.
TGTGCCAGCAGCACCGACAGAAATGAAAAACTGTTTTTT
CASSTDRNEKLFF
>TRBV4-3|19|TRBJ2-4|TRBD2|.
TGCGCCAGCAGCCAGGGACAGCCGGGACTAGCGGGCCCCAAAAACATTCAGTACTTC
CASSQGQPGLAGPKNIQYF
>TRBV21-1|17|TRBJ2-7|.|.
TGTGCCAGCAGCAATTCGGTTTGGGGGACTTTTCCCTACGAGCAGTACTTC
CASSNSVWGTFPYEQYF
>TRBV19|13|TRBJ2-3|TRBD1|.
TGTGCCAGTAGAAGGACAGGGAGCGATACGCAGTATTTT
CASRRTGSDTQYF
>TRBV4-1|14|TRBJ2-7|TRBD1|.
TGCGCCAGCAGCCAAGTCCAGGGGGCATACGAGCAGTACTTC
CASSQVQGAYEQYF
>TRBV2|14|TRBJ2-3|TRBD2|once
TGTGCCAGCAGTGGAGCTAGCGGAGGAGATACGCAGTATTTT
CASSGASGGDTQYF
>TRBV18|16|TRBJ2-2|TRBD1|.
TGTGCCAGCTCACCGCCGATGGGACAGGACACCGGGGAGCTGTTTTTT
CASSPPMGQDTGELFF
>TRBV19|16|TRBJ2-1|TRBD2|.
TGTGCCACGAGGGGACTAGCGGGAGGTGGCTACAATGAGCAGTTCTTC
CATRGLAGGGYNEQFF
>TRBV7-2|13|TRBJ1-2|.|.
TGTGCCAGCAGCCCACAAGGGGGGGACGGCTACACCTTC
CASSPQGGDGYTF
>TRBV4-3|15|TRBJ2-2|.|.
TGCGCCAGCAGCCAAGGGGGCAGCCTCACCGGGGAGCTGTTTTTT
CASSQGGSLTGELFF
>TRBV18|15|TRBJ1-2|TRBD1|.
TGTGCCAGCTCACCACCGGGACAGGTAGTTGGTGGCTACACCTTC
CASSPPGQVVGGYTF
>TRBV9|12|TRBJ1-2|.|.
TGTGCCAGCAGCGTAGCTGACTATGGCTACACCTTC
CASSVADYGYTF
>TRBV7-2|15|TRBJ2-7|TRBD2|.
TGTGCCAGCAGCGCGACTAGCGGAACCTACTACGAGCAGTACTTC
CASSATSGTYYEQYF
>TRBV5-8|15|TRBJ2-1|TRBD2|few
TGTGCCAGCAGCCCAGGGACTAGCGGATACAATGAGCAGTTCTTC
CASSPGTSGYNEQFF
>TRBV19|15|TRBJ2-3|TRBD2|.
TGTGCCAGTAGTAGCACTAGCGTAAGCACAGATACGCAGTATTTT
CASSSTSVSTDTQYF
>TRBV28|15|TRBJ1-2|.|.
TGTGCCAGCAGTTCACAGGGTGTTGGGGACTATGGCTACACCTTC
CASSSQGVGDYGYTF
>TRBV10-1|13|TRBJ2-7|TRBD1|.
TGCGCCAGCAGTATTGCAGGGGGCCACGAGCAGTACTTC
CASSIAGGHEQYF
>TRBV15|14|TRBJ1-4|.|.
TGTGCCACCAGCAGAGTCGGGACATATGAAAAACTGTTTTTT
CATSRVGTYEKLFF
>TRBV13|15|TRBJ2-1|TRBD2|.
TGTGCCAGCAGCTTAAGGGAAGCGGGAGGTGAAGAGCAGTTCTTC
CASSLREAGGEEQFF
>TRBV13|14|TRBJ2-3|TRBD1|.
TGTGCCAGCAGCCGGACAGGGGGCACAGATACGCAGTATTTT
CASSRTGGTDTQYF
>TRBV5-4|12|TRBJ2-7|.|few
TGTGCCAGCAGCCATAGCTCCTACGAGCAGTACTTC
CASSHSSYEQYF
>TRBV14|18|TRBJ2-1|TRBD2|.
TGTGCCAGCAGCCAAGCCTTAAAGCGGTCGCGGGAGGACAATGAGCAGTTCTTC
CASSQALKRSREDNEQFF
>TRBV5-1|14|TRBJ2-5|TRBD2|.
TGCGCCAGCAGTACGGGACTAGCGGAGGAGACCCAGTACTTC
CASSTGLAEETQYF
>TRBV7-6|16|TRBJ1-3|.|.
TGTGCCAGCAGCCGGTCGGGACACCCAGCTGAGAACACCATATATTTT
CASSRSGHPAENTIYF
>TRBV14|14|TRBJ1-2|.|.
TGTGCCAGCAGCCAAGAGGGGGGTGTCTATGGCTACACCTTC
CASSQEGGVYGYTF
>TRBV7-7|15|TRBJ1-4|TRBD1|.
TGTGCTAGCAGCTTAGGTTCAGGGGGTAATGAAAAACTGTTTTTT
CASSLGSGGNEKLFF
>TRBV28|14|TRBJ2-1|TRBD1|.
TGTGCCAGCTCCCACAGGGGGGTTTTTAATGAGCAGTTCTTC
CASSHRGVFNEQFF
>TRBV27|16|TRBJ2-2|.|.
TGTGCCAGCACCCGAACCGGGTTCGGGAACACCGGGGAGCTGTTTTTT
CASTRTGFGNTGELFF
>TRBV28|17|TRBJ1-1|.|.
TGTGCCAGCAGTTTACGTCCAGGGGCGGGGGATAACACTGAAGCTTTCTTT
CASSLRPGAGDNTEAFF
>TRBV7-2|12|TRBJ1-2|.|.
TGTGCCAGCAGCTTAGGAGGCACTGGCTACACCTTC
CASSLGGTGYTF
>TRBV6-1|15|TRBJ1-2|.|.
TGTGCCAGCAGTGAAGGCCCGGGACTGGACTATGGCTACACCTTC
CASSEGPGLDYGYTF
>TRBV9|16|TRBJ2-7|.|.
TGTGCCAGCAGCGTAACCCCGAGGGCCTCCTCCTACGAGCAGTACTTC
CASSVTPRASSYEQYF
>TRBV9|15|TRBJ1-2|.|.
TGTGCCAGCAGCCCGGCTAGCTTCCCGAACTATGGCTACACCTTC
CASSPASFPNYGYTF
>TRBV27|11|TRBJ1-2|.|many
TGTGCCAGCAGTCCAAACTATGGCTACACCTTC
CASSPNYGYTF
>TRBV28|20|TRBJ2-6|TRBD2|.
TGTGCCAGCAGTTTACGCGGCGGGAGGATGGGACCGGGCGGGGCCAACGTCCTGACTTTC
CASSLRGGRMGPGGANVLTF
>TRBV10-3|17|TRBJ1-1|.|.
TGTGCCATCAGGAAGGATGCTGCGGGGGGGCTGGGCACTGAAGCTTTCTTT
CAIRKDAAGGLGTEAFF
>TRBV10-3|14|TRBJ2-7|.|.
TGTGCCAGCCTTTCAAGGCAGGACAACTACGAGCAGTACTTC
CASLSRQDNYEQYF
>TRBV2|15|TRBJ2-1|TRBD2|.
TGTGCCAGCGGGACCGTTAGCGGGAGATTCGATGAGCAGTTCTTC
CASGTVSGRFDEQFF